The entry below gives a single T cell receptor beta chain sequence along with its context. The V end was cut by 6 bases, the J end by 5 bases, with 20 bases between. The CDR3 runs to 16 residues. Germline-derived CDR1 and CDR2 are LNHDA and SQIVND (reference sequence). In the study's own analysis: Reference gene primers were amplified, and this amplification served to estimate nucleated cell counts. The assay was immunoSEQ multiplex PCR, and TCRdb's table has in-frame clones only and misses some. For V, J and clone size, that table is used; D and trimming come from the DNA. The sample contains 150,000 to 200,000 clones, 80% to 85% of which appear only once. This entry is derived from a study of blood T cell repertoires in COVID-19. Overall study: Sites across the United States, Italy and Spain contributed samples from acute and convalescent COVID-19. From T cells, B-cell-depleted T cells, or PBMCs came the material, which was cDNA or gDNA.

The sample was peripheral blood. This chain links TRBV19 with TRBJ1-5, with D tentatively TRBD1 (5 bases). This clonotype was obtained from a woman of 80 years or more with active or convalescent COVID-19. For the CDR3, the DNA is TGTGCCAGTAGCGGTGTTGGCAGGGCTAGGGATCAGCCCCAGCATTTT. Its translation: CASSGVGRARDQPQHF.